The rows below give T cell receptor beta chains drawn from one sample of a study of graft-versus-host responses after intestinal transplantation. Clones were sequenced by immunoSEQ multiplex PCR, and TCRdb holds only the in-frame ones, with some missing. The sample consists of 10,000 to 15,000 clones, nearly 95% of them appearing once. The sample was PBMCs, taken approximately 110 days after intestinal transplant. Receptors originate from a human patient who received an intestinal transplant, so some T cells may come from the graft donor. The CDR3 runs from the conserved cysteine through the conserved F or W. A D gene is named only where the DNA matches it firmly. Size is stated for part of the rows, as once, few or many counts, or as a class when the clone is expanded.

V	J	D	size	CDR3	DNA
TRBV18	TRBJ1-1	NA	NA	CASSPRSLGTMNTEAFF	TGTGCCAGCTCACCTAGATCTCTAGGGACCATGAACACTGAAGCTTTCTTT
TRBV7-9	TRBJ2-7	NA	few	CASSSPDHSYEQYF	TGTGCCAGCAGCTCCCCCGACCACTCCTACGAGCAGTACTTC
TRBV4-1	TRBJ2-7	TRBD2	NA	CASSQDGLAGENEQYF	TGCGCCAGCAGCCAAGATGGCCTAGCGGGAGAAAACGAGCAGTACTTC
TRBV19	TRBJ1-3	NA	NA	CASSIGTRFSGNTIYF	TGTGCCAGTAGTATAGGAACCCGGTTCTCTGGAAACACCATATATTTT
TRBV6-5	TRBJ2-5	NA	NA	CASSYSETQYF	TGTGCCAGCAGTTACTCTGAGACCCAGTACTTC
TRBV9	TRBJ2-2	NA	NA	CASRASTGELFF	TGTGCCAGCAGGGCAAGCACCGGGGAGCTGTTTTTT
TRBV20-1	TRBJ2-2	NA	NA	CSANPGGELFF	TGCAGTGCTAACCCCGGCGGGGAGCTGTTTTTT
TRBV11-2	TRBJ2-1	NA	NA	CASSLVGVNNEQFF	TGTGCCAGCAGCTTAGTGGGGGTGAACAATGAGCAGTTCTTC
TRBV6-5	TRBJ2-2	NA	NA	CASSPRTTTGELFF	TGTGCCAGCAGTCCCCGGACCACCACCGGGGAGCTGTTTTTT
TRBV28	TRBJ2-7	TRBD1	NA	CASSQTRDRGTVPAYEQYF	TGTGCCAGCAGCCAAACCCGAGACAGGGGGACGGTCCCAGCCTACGAGCAGTACTTC
TRBV4-2	TRBJ1-6	NA	NA	CASSQEMARTEISPLHF	TGTGCCAGCAGCCAAGAGATGGCCCGGACTGAGATTTCACCCCTCCACTTT
TRBV19	TRBJ1-1	TRBD1	NA	CASCGDREENTEAFF	TGTGCCAGTTGTGGAGACAGGGAGGAGAACACTGAAGCTTTCTTT
TRBV18	TRBJ2-7	NA	NA	CASSPPGSLYEQYF	TGTGCCAGCTCACCACCAGGGTCCCTCTACGAGCAGTACTTC
TRBV28	TRBJ2-2	NA	NA	CASSLEGSAGELFF	TGTGCCAGCAGTTTGGAGGGATCTGCCGGGGAGCTGTTTTTT
TRBV5-1	TRBJ2-7	NA	NA	CASSWEDGPYEQYF	TGCGCCAGCAGCTGGGAAGACGGTCCCTACGAGCAGTACTTC
TRBV7-2	TRBJ1-1	NA	NA	CASSLDPNTEAFF	TGTGCCAGCAGCTTAGACCCAAACACTGAAGCTTTCTTT
TRBV28	TRBJ1-5	NA	NA	CASSFSGKSQPQHF	TGTGCCAGCAGTTTTTCCGGGAAGAGTCAGCCCCAGCATTTT
TRBV27	TRBJ1-4	NA	few	CASSSNRDPNEKLFF	TGTGCCAGCAGTTCCAACAGGGACCCGAATGAAAAACTGTTTTTT
TRBV10-2	TRBJ1-5	NA	NA	CASRGQANQPQHF	TGCGCCAGCAGGGGGCAGGCTAATCAGCCCCAGCATTTT
TRBV6-4	TRBJ2-5	TRBD1	NA	CASSDSNEGQGVLQETQYF	TGTGCCAGCAGTGACTCGAACGAGGGGCAGGGGGTTCTCCAAGAGACCCAGTACTTC
TRBV27	TRBJ1-1	TRBD1	NA	CASSLETGGAPEAFF	TGTGCCAGCAGTTTAGAAACAGGGGGCGCCCCTGAAGCTTTCTTT
TRBV5-1	TRBJ1-4	NA	NA	CASSLNNGGQDEKLFF	TGCGCCAGCAGCTTAAACAACGGGGGGCAGGATGAAAAACTGTTTTTT
TRBV7-9	TRBJ2-2	NA	NA	CASSLSRSTGELFF	TGTGCCAGCAGCTTATCAAGGTCCACCGGGGAGCTGTTTTTT
TRBV5-8	TRBJ2-1	TRBD2	NA	CASSFTLAVYNEQFF	TGTGCCAGCAGCTTCACTCTAGCGGTGTACAATGAGCAGTTCTTC
TRBV5-1	TRBJ2-1	TRBD2	NA	CASTMTSGRVDEQFF	TGCGCCAGCACCATGACTAGCGGGAGGGTAGATGAGCAGTTCTTC
TRBV10-2	TRBJ1-1	NA	few	CASSGGETEAFF	TGCGCCAGCAGTGGTGGGGAAACTGAAGCTTTCTTT
TRBV4-1	TRBJ1-1	NA	NA	CASSQGSYEAFF	TGCGCCAGCAGCCAAGGGTCCTATGAAGCTTTCTTT
TRBV14	TRBJ1-2	NA	NA	CASSQGTGYTF	TGTGCCAGCAGCCAGGGTACTGGCTACACCTTC
TRBV7-2	TRBJ2-7	NA	NA	CASSLAGSFYEQYF	TGTGCCAGCAGCTTAGCAGGGTCATTTTACGAGCAGTACTTC
TRBV7-9	TRBJ1-4	NA	NA	CASSLNAGTRWVGEKLFF	TGTGCCAGCAGCCTTAACGCCGGGACAAGATGGGTCGGGGAAAAACTGTTTTTT
TRBV5-1	TRBJ2-5	NA	once	CASSLEGTQYF	TGCGCCAGCAGCTTGGAGGGGACCCAGTACTTC
TRBV27	TRBJ2-5	TRBD2	NA	CASSLSGLAGGPSGQETQYF	TGTGCCAGCAGTTTATCGGGGTTAGCGGGAGGGCCGAGTGGACAAGAGACCCAGTACTTC
TRBV6-1	TRBJ2-3	TRBD1	NA	CASSRETGKDTQYF	TGTGCCAGCAGCAGAGAGACAGGGAAGGATACGCAGTATTTT
TRBV28	TRBJ1-5	NA	NA	CASSLSGNQPQHF	TGTGCCAGCAGTTTATCGGGCAATCAGCCCCAGCATTTT
TRBV19	TRBJ2-5	TRBD2	NA	CASSIVMGWTSQETQYF	TGTGCCAGTAGTATTGTAATGGGTTGGACTAGCCAAGAGACCCAGTACTTC
TRBV5-4	TRBJ1-1	NA	once	CASSPVGWVSVNTEAFF	TGTGCCAGCAGCCCGGTGGGGTGGGTGTCAGTGAACACTGAAGCTTTCTTT